This TCR beta chain was found in a study of cytomegalovirus exposure and HLA in healthy donors. Study-level findings and limits: CMV serostatus alone was available as immune exposure information. Within the data, a cluster of highly shared sequence variants was likely a sequencing artifact. For most TCR beta V segments, an earlier analysis put the productive rate at about 87% or about 30% of the time.

This clone was recorded once. Its cognate antigen is unknown. Use of 60 Vbeta and 13 Jbeta primers characterized the PCR. Method: immunoSEQ multiplex PCR; TCRdb's copy keeps in-frame clones and lacks some. This table holds approximately 170,000 clones, around 80% found once. Trimming took off 1 base at V and 4 bases at J, with 13 bases between the two ends. The CDR3 covers 15 residues. Germline V lookup: CDR1 LGHNT, CDR2 FRNRAP. This TCR was sampled from a female donor in good health and CMV-seronegative. The chain joins TRBV12-5 to TRBJ1-2, with D perhaps matching TRBD1 (6 bases). Sequencing input: PBMCs. CDR3 nucleotide sequence: TGTGCTAGTGGTTTGGACTTTGGACAGACCTATGGCTACACCTTC. It yields the protein CASGLDFGQTYGYTF. The full variable domain, rest sourced from reference TRBV12-5 and TRBJ1-2, is DARVTQTPRHKVTEMGQEVTMRCQPILGHNTVFWYRQTMMQGLELLAYFRNRAPLDDSGMPKDRFSAEMPDATLATLKIQPSEPRDSAVYFCASGLDFGQTYGYTFGSGTRLTVV.